A selection of T cell receptor beta chains follows, all from one sample in a study of blood T cell repertoires in COVID-19. The data were produced by immunoSEQ multiplex PCR, yet TCRdb's version contains in-frame clones alone and is incomplete. The sample has some 520,000 clones, roughly 89% seen once; the top ten hold roughly 1%. Sequencing was performed on peripheral blood. These TCRs come from a young man with COVID-19, enrolled during active disease. Both conserved end residues are part of each CDR3. D genes are given only for firm matches. Clone size is shown for a subset of rows, as once, few, many or a class of expanded clone.

cdr3_nt	cdr3_aa	v_call	j_call	clone_size	d_call
TGCGCCAGCAGCCCTGTGGCAGGGGTGACCTACGAGCAGTACTTC	CASSPVAGVTYEQYF	TRBV4-1	TRBJ2-7	NA	NA
TGTGCCACCAGCAGTGAAAGCGGGGGAGTTAAGAATGAGCAGTTCTTC	CATSSESGGVKNEQFF	TRBV15	TRBJ2-1	NA	TRBD2
TGTGCCAGCAGCACACCGCGGGGGGGCCAAGAGACCCAGTACTTC	CASSTPRGGQETQYF	TRBV7-9	TRBJ2-5	NA	TRBD2
TGTGCCAGCAGCTGGGAGGGGGTGACCCCTTATAATTCACCCCTCCACTTT	CASSWEGVTPYNSPLHF	TRBV5-5	TRBJ1-6	NA	NA
TGTGCCAGCAGTAATGGGGGCGACACAGATACGCAGTATTTT	CASSNGGDTDTQYF	TRBV6-5	TRBJ2-3	NA	NA
TGTGCCAGCAGCCACCGGTGGAGGGGGCGCAATGAGCAGTTCTTC	CASSHRWRGRNEQFF	TRBV13	TRBJ2-1	NA	NA
TGTGCCAGCAGTTACGAGGCCAGGGGGCTGGAAGGCTACACCTTC	CASSYEARGLEGYTF	TRBV6-5	TRBJ1-2	NA	TRBD1
TGCGCCAGCAGCCAAGGAGCGGGGGCCTACGAGCAGTACTTC	CASSQGAGAYEQYF	TRBV4-1	TRBJ2-7	NA	TRBD2
TGTGCCAGCAGCGAGACAGGAGAGCAGTACTTC	CASSETGEQYF	TRBV2	TRBJ2-7	NA	NA
TGTGCCAGCAGCTTAGGGGAAATAGGGACTTCGGAGACCCAGTACTTC	CASSLGEIGTSETQYF	TRBV11-3	TRBJ2-5	NA	NA
TGTGCCAGCAGCTTACTAGCGGGCGTCTCCTACGAGCAGTACTTC	CASSLLAGVSYEQYF	TRBV11-1	TRBJ2-7	once	TRBD2
TGTGCCAGCTCACTACTCGGGACTAGCGGTCTGAAGGAGACCCAGTACTTC	CASSLLGTSGLKETQYF	TRBV18	TRBJ2-5	NA	TRBD2
TGCGCCAGCAGCCAATCCCGACTAGCGGGGTCAGATACGCAGTATTTT	CASSQSRLAGSDTQYF	TRBV4-1	TRBJ2-3	NA	TRBD2
TGTGCCAGCAGCGTAGATGTGGGAGGGCCGAAGCTGTTCTTC	CASSVDVGGPKLFF	TRBV9	TRBJ2-1	NA	TRBD2
TGTGCCAGCAGTTTTGACAGGAACACTGAAGCTTTCTTT	CASSFDRNTEAFF	TRBV6-5	TRBJ1-1	few	NA